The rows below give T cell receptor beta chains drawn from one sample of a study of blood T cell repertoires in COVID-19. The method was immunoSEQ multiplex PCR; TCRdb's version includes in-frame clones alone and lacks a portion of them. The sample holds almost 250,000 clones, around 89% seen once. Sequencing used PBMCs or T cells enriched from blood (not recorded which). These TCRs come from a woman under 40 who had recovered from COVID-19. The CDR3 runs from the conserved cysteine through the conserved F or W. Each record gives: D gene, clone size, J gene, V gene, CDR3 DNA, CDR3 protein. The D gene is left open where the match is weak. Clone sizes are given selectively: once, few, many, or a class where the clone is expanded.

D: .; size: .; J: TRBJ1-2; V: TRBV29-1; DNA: TGCAGCGTCGTAATAGGGACTGAACCATACTATAACTATGGCTACACCTTC; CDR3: CSVVIGTEPYYNYGYTF
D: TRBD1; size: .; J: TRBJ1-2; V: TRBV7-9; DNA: TGTGCCAGCAGCCCAGGGGGACTCCCCCAAGGCTACACCTTC; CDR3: CASSPGGLPQGYTF
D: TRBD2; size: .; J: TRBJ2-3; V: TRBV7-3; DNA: TGTGCCAGCAGCTCAGCTAGCGGGCGCACAGATACGCAGTATTTT; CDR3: CASSSASGRTDTQYF
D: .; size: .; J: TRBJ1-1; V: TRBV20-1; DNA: TGCAGTGCTAGTGTGGGGCAGGCAGCTTTCTTT; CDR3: CSASVGQAAFF
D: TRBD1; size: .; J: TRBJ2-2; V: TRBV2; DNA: TGTGCCAGCAGCGGCGGACAGGGAAAAACCGGGGAGCTGTTTTTT; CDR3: CASSGGQGKTGELFF
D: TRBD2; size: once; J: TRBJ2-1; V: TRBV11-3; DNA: TGTGCCAGCAGCTTAATGGCTAGCGGACACAATGAGCAGTTCTTC; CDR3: CASSLMASGHNEQFF
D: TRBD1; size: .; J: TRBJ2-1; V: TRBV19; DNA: TGTGCCAGTAGTATTGGGACAGGGGGCGGATCCTACAATGAGCAGTTCTTC; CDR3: CASSIGTGGGSYNEQFF
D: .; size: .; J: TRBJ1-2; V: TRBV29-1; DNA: TGCATCTCCCCCCCAGGTTATTCTGGCTACACCTTC; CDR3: CISPPGYSGYTF
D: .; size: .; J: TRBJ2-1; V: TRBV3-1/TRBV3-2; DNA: TGTGCCAGCAGCCAGTATATGCGGGAGCAGTTCTTC; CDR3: CASSQYMREQFF
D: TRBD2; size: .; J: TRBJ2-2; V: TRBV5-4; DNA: TGTGCCAGCTCCCTAGCGGGAGGGGTCACCGGGGAGCTGTTTTTT; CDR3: CASSLAGGVTGELFF
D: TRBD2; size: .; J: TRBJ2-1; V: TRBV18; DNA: TGTGCCAGCTCACCTACCGCCGGGACTAGCGGGGGGGTTCAGCAGTTCTTC; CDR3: CASSPTAGTSGGVQQFF
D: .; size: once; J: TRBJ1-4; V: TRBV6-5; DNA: TGTGCCAGCAGTTACGGCCTGACAACTAATGAAAAACTGTTTTTT; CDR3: CASSYGLTTNEKLFF
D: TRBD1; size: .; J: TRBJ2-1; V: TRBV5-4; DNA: TGTGCCAGCAGGGGGACAGGGCCCTACAATGAGCAGTTCTTC; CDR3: CASRGTGPYNEQFF
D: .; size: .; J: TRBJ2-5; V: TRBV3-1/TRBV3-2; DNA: TGTGCCAGCAGCCTTTCCTTAAACTTTCGAGAGACCCAGTACTTC; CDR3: CASSLSLNFRETQYF
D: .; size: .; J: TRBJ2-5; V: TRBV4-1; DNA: TGCGCCAGCAGCCTCGTTGGCCCAGAGACCCAGTACTTC; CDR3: CASSLVGPETQYF
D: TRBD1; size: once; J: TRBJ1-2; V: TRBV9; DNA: TGTGCCAGCAGCGTAGATCTGGGGGCAGGGGGCAAGGGCTATGGCTACACCTTC; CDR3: CASSVDLGAGGKGYGYTF
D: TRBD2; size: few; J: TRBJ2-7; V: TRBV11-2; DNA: TGTGCCAGCAGCTCTTCTAGCGGGAAACACTACGAGCAGTACTTC; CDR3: CASSSSSGKHYEQYF
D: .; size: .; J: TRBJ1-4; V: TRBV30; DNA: TGTGCCTGGAGTCGAGGGAATAATGAAAAACTGTTTTTT; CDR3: CAWSRGNNEKLFF
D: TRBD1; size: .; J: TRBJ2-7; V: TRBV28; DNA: TGTGCCAGCAGTTTGGTTGGGGGAACAGGGGCCCCCTACGAGCAGTACTTC; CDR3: CASSLVGGTGAPYEQYF
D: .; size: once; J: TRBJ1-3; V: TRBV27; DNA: TGTGCCAGCAGTTCCTTCTCTGGAAACACCATATATTTT; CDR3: CASSSFSGNTIYF
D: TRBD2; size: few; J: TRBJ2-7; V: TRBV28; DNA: TGTGCCAGCAGTTTGTTGAGCGGGAGGATCACCTACGAGCAGTACTTC; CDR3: CASSLLSGRITYEQYF
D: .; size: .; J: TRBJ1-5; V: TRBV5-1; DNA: TGCGCCAGCAGCTTGGACGGAGGGCCGGGTCAGCCCCAGCATTTT; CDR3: CASSLDGGPGQPQHF
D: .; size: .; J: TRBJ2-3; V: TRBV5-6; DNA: TGTGCCAGCAGCTTGGGACAGTACACAGATACGCAGTATTTT; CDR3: CASSLGQYTDTQYF
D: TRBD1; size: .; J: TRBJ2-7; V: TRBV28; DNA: TGTGCCAGCAGAGGGGGCGAACGCCTCGGGCAGTACTTC; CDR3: CASRGGERLGQYF
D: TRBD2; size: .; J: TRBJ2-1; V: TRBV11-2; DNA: TGTGCCAGCAGTCAATTTAGCGGGAGGCAGGGGGGCAATGAGCAGTTCTTC; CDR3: CASSQFSGRQGGNEQFF
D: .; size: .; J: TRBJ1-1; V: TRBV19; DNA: TGTGCCAGTAGTCCCAGATTACAGGACACTGAAGCTTTCTTT; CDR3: CASSPRLQDTEAFF
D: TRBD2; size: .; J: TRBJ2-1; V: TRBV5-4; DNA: TGTGCCAGCAGCTTGGTAGCGGGAGGGATATACAATGAGCAGTTCTTC; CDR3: CASSLVAGGIYNEQFF
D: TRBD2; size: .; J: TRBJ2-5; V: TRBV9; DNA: TGTGCCAGCAGCGTAGATTTGTCGTGGGAATTCCTAGCGGGAGGCCGCCAAGAGACCCAGTACTTC; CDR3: CASSVDLSWEFLAGGRQETQYF
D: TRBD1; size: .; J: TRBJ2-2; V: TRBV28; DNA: TGTGCCAGCAACCGAGCCCGGGACAGCTCCTCCACCGGGGAGCTGTTTTTT; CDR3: CASNRARDSSSTGELFF
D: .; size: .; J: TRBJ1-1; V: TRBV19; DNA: TGTGCCAGTATAGGGAGGGGCGGAATTGGCACTGAAGCTTTCTTT; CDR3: CASIGRGGIGTEAFF
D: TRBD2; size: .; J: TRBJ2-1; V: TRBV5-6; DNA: TGTGCCAGCAGCTTGGGGGTTAGCGGGGTCGGTTCCTACAATGAGCAGTTCTTC; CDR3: CASSLGVSGVGSYNEQFF
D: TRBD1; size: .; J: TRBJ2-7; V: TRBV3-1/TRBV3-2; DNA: TGTGCCAGCAGCCCAGGACAGGGGTCCTACGAGCAGTACTTC; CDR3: CASSPGQGSYEQYF
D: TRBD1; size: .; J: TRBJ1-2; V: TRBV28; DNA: TGTGCCAGCAGGACAGGGGAGTACGGCTACACCTTC; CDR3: CASRTGEYGYTF
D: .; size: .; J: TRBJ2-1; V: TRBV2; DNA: TGTGCCAGCAAAACCGACAGCAGCTACAATGAGCAGTTCTTC; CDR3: CASKTDSSYNEQFF
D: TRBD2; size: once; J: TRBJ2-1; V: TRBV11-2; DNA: TGTGCCAGCAGCTTAGCTAGCGGGAGGAGCAATGAGCAGTTCTTC; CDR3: CASSLASGRSNEQFF
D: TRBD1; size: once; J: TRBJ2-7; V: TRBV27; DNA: TGTGCCAGCAGTTGGGACAGCCGCTACGAGCAGTACTTC; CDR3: CASSWDSRYEQYF
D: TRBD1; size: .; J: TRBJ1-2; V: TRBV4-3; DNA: TGCGCCAGCAGCCGAGAATTGGGGCAGGGGGCGGATGGCTACACCTTC; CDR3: CASSRELGQGADGYTF
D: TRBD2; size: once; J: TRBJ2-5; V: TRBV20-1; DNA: TGCAGTGCTAGTCCTGGCGGGAGGGGGGAGACCCAGTACTTC; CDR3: CSASPGGRGETQYF
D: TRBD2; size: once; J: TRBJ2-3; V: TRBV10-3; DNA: TGTGCCATTACTAGCGGGATGACAGATACGCAGTATTTT; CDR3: CAITSGMTDTQYF
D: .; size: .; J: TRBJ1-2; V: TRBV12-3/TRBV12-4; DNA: TGTGCCAGCAGTTTCTCGGGGTACGGCTACACCTTC; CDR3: CASSFSGYGYTF
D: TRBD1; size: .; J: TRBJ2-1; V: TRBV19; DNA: TGTGCCAGTAGAGAAGGGACAGCTTACAATGAGCAGTTCTTC; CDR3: CASREGTAYNEQFF